This TCR beta chain was recovered during a study of control samples from healthy donors and cancer patients. CDR1 and CDR2 (germline): WSHSY, SAAADI. This CDR3 has 14 residues. Losses at the gene ends were 8 bases for V and 1 base for J; bases not matched to a gene: 0. Method: immunoSEQ multiplex PCR; TCRdb's copy keeps in-frame clones and lacks some. The sample has roughly 170,000 clones; 94% are singletons. The chain joins TRBV10-2 to TRBJ2-1; 12 nucleotides match TRBD2. The sample comprised blood. The TCR was taken from a woman between 18 and 29 years old in good health. The CDR3: CASLAGGSYNEQFF. The CDR3 DNA sequence: TGCGCCAGCCTAGCGGGAGGGTCCTACAATGAGCAGTTCTTC.